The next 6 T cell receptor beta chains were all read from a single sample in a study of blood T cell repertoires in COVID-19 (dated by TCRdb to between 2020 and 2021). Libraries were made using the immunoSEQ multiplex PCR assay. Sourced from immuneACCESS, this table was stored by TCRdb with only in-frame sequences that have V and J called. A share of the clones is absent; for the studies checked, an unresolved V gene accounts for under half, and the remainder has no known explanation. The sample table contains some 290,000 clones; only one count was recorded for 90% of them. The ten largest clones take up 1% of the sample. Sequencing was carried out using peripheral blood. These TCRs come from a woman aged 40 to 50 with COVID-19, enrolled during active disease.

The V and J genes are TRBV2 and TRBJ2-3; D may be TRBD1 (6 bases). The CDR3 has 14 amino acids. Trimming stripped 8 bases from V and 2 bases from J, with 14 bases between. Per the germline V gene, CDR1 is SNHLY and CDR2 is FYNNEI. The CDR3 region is CASLRKGVTDTQYF. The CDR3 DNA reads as TGTGCCAGCCTAAGGAAGGGGGTCACAGATACGCAGTATTTT.

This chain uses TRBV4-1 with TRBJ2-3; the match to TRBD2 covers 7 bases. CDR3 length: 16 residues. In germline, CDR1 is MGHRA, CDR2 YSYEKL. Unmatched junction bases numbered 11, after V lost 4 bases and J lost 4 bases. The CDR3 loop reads CASSPKGRLAADTQYF. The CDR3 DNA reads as TGCGCCAGCAGCCCAAAAGGGAGACTAGCTGCAGATACGCAGTATTTT.

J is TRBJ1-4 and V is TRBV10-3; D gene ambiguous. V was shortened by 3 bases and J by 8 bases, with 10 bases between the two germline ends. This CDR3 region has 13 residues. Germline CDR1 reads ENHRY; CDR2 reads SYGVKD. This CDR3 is CAISDRVLEKLFF. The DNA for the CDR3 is TGTGCCATCAGTGACCGGGTTCTGGAAAAACTGTTTTTT.

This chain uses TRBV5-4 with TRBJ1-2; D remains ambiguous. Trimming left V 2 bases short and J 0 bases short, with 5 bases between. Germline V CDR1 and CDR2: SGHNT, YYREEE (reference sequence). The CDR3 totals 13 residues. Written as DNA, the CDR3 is TGTGCCAGCAGCTTCACAGCTAACTATGGCTACACCTTC. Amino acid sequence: CASSFTANYGYTF.

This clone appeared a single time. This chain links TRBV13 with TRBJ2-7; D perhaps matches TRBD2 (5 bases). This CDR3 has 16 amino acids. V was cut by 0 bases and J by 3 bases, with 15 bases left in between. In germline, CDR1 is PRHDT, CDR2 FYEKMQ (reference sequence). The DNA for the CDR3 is TGTGCCAGCAGCTTAGGCACTAGTGTCCCGAACTACGAGCAGTACTTC. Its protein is CASSLGTSVPNYEQYF. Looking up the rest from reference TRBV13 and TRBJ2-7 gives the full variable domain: AAGVIQSPRHLIKEKRETATLKCYPIPRHDTVYWYQQGPGQDPQFLISFYEKMQSDKGSIPDRFSAQQFSDYHSELNMSSLELGDSALYFCASSLGTSVPNYEQYFGPGTRLTVT.

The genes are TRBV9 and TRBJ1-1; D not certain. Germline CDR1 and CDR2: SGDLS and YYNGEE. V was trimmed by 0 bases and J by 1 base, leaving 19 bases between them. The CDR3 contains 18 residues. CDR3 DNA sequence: TGTGCCAGCAGCGTAGGTAGGCAGGTCCTAGCCGGGAACACTGAAGCTTTCTTT. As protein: CASSVGRQVLAGNTEAFF.